This TCR beta chain was captured in a study of molecular identifiers for immune sequencing clone quantification. The CDR3 is made up of 14 amino acids. Germline V lookup: CDR1 SGHAT, CDR2 FQDESV (reference sequence). After removal of 5 bases from V and 3 bases from J, the junction contained 7 bases not matched to a gene. TCRdb used MiXCR to reprocess the PCR reads, holding one entry per CDR3 protein. The table records about 510,000 distinct CDR3 sequences, less than 30% of them present only once. This chain joins TRBV11-1 and TRBJ2-7; 7 positions agree with TRBD1. This TCR was recovered from a human donor in good health. Some libraries in this study had Jurkat cell RNA spiked in. Specimen: naive CD8+ T cells from blood, with Jurkat cell RNA spiked in. Subset of the sample: FACS-sorted CD8+CD4-CCR7+CD45RA+ naive T cells. The CDR3, as DNA: TGTGCCAGCAGCACCGGGGACAGACACTACGAGCAGTACTTC. It codes for CASSTGDRHYEQYF.